This T cell receptor beta chain was recorded in a study of glioma-infiltrating T cells after dendritic cell vaccination. With 10 bases removed from V and 2 bases from J, the gap between germline ends came to 12 bases. In germline, CDR1 is LGHNA, CDR2 YNFKEQ. The CDR3 totals 12 residues. In the case of this clone: Its antigen is unidentified.

None of the glioblastoma patients had an isocitrate dehydrogenase mutation. Study observations and caveats: Complete blood and tumor specimen sets were limited to few patients.

The repertoire was sequenced with immunoSEQ multiplex PCR; TCRdb's copy has only in-frame clones and lacks some. The table records approximately 84,000 clones, 85% to 90% of them present only once. The chain has TRBV4-2 and TRBJ2-7, with D maybe TRBD1 (5 bases). The clonotype comes from a human donor with glioblastoma. Source: blood, taken before dendritic cell vaccination. CDR3 sequence: CANFGHPYEQYF. CDR3 DNA sequence: TGTGCCAACTTCGGACATCCCTACGAGCAGTACTTC.